These T cell receptor beta chains were read from a single sample in a study of technical replicates of blood from a handful of donors. Measured with immunoSEQ multiplex PCR; TCRdb has only the in-frame clones, and not every one. The sample consists of about 64,000 clones, approximately 86% of them appearing once. The specimen was PBMCs. These receptors originate from a human donor in good health. Some clones in this sample may be carry-over from other donors' samples. Each CDR3 is given with its conserved first and last residue. A D gene is named only where the DNA matches it firmly. Only some rows state a clone size, as once, few, many or a class for expanded clones.

j_call v_call clone_size d_call cdr3_nt cdr3_aa
TRBJ1-4 TRBV2 - - TGTGCCAGCGGGGGGGCAGGGACTAATGAAAAACTGTTTTTT CASGGAGTNEKLFF
TRBJ2-1 TRBV30 - TRBD2 TGTGCCTGGAGTGGCGGGAGGGGGTACAATGAGCAGTTCTTC CAWSGGRGYNEQFF
TRBJ1-2 TRBV7-2 - - TGTGCCAGCGGTGCTGTACAGGGCATCGGTGGCTACACCTTC CASGAVQGIGGYTF
TRBJ2-1 TRBV9 - TRBD2 TGTGCCAGCAGCGACGGGGGGACCCACTCCTACAATGAGCAGTTCTTC CASSDGGTHSYNEQFF
TRBJ1-1 TRBV18 - TRBD1 TGTGCCAGCTCACCACCAGGTGGACAGGTTTTTGGGAACACTGAAGCTTTCTTT CASSPPGGQVFGNTEAFF
TRBJ2-1 TRBV6-6 once TRBD2 TGTGCCAGCAGCCCCGGGACTAGCGGCTACAATGAGCAGTTCTTC CASSPGTSGYNEQFF
TRBJ1-4 TRBV19 - - TGTGCCAGTAGTAGCCAGAGGGGGAGTGCAACTAATGAAAAACTGTTTTTT CASSSQRGSATNEKLFF
TRBJ2-7 TRBV7-6 - TRBD2 TGTGCCAGCAGCGCCGGGACTAGCGGGGAATTCTACGAGCAGTACTTC CASSAGTSGEFYEQYF
TRBJ2-7 TRBV30 - TRBD2 TGTGCCTGGGCTAGCGGGCCTTCCTACGAGCAGTACTTC CAWASGPSYEQYF
TRBJ2-7 TRBV5-1 - TRBD2 TGCGCCAGCAGCTTGGGGGGACTAGCGGGAGGATGGCGCCCGAACGAGCAGTACTTC CASSLGGLAGGWRPNEQYF
TRBJ2-7 TRBV5-1 - - TGCGCCAGCAGCTCAGAAACAGAACGGTCTCGAAAGCAGTACTTC CASSSETERSRKQYF
TRBJ1-2 TRBV28 - - TGTGCCAGCAGTTTAGCAGGGTGGATGGGTGGCTACACCTTC CASSLAGWMGGYTF
TRBJ2-5 TRBV5-1 - TRBD2 TGCGCCAGCAGCCCCTCGGGAGCGGGAGGGGGAGGAGAGACCCAGTACTTC CASSPSGAGGGGETQYF
TRBJ2-1 TRBV10-1 - TRBD2 TGCGCCAGCAGTGATGGGACTAGCGGCTGCAATGAGCAGTTCTTC CASSDGTSGCNEQFF
TRBJ1-2 TRBV15 - TRBD1 TGTGCCACCAGCAAACGGGTTACAGGGGATGGCTACACCTTC CATSKRVTGDGYTF
TRBJ1-4 TRBV10-3 - - TGTGCCACCACATACACCGCAACTAATGAAAAACTGTTTTTT CATTYTATNEKLFF
TRBJ2-5 TRBV6-6 - TRBD2 TGTGCCAGCAGTTACACCGAACCGGGACTAGCGGGCTTAGTGTACTTC CASSYTEPGLAGLVYF
TRBJ1-5 TRBV10-3 - - TGTGCCACCGTAAGGCGGGGCAGCGAATATAGCAATCAGCCCCAGCATTTT CATVRRGSEYSNQPQHF
TRBJ1-1 TRBV27 - - TGTGCCAGCAGTTTCGCCGTGAACAGTGAAGCTTTCTTT CASSFAVNSEAFF
TRBJ1-2 TRBV7-9 - - TGTGCCAGCAGCCTCGGTATCTTGGGCTACACCTTC CASSLGILGYTF
TRBJ1-2 TRBV10-3 - - TGTGCCATCAGTGAGTCACCCGGGGTTCTTCGCTACACCTTC CAISESPGVLRYTF
TRBJ2-7 TRBV6-5 - - TGTGCCAGCAGGGCCCGGGACGAGCAGTACTTC CASRARDEQYF
TRBJ2-3 TRBV11-3 - TRBD2 TGTGCCAGCAGCTCTAGCGGGAGGTTAACAGATACGCAGTATTTT CASSSSGRLTDTQYF
TRBJ2-7 TRBV30 - TRBD1 TGTGCCTGGAAGACGGGACAGGGTAGCGAGCAGTACTTC CAWKTGQGSEQYF
TRBJ1-1 TRBV4-1 once TRBD1 TGCGCCAGCAGCCTTATAACAGGGGCGACTGAAGCTTTCTTT CASSLITGATEAFF
TRBJ2-7 TRBV6-1 - - TGTGCCAGCAGTGAAGTTGGGGGGGGGCCCTACGAGCAGTACTTC CASSEVGGGPYEQYF
TRBJ2-1 TRBV28 - TRBD2 TGTGCCAGCAGTTCCCCCGCATCTAGCGGGCTCTACAATGAGCAGTTCTTC CASSSPASSGLYNEQFF
TRBJ1-2 TRBV21-1 - - TGTGCCAGCACGAAGAGAACAGGGCAGTCGGATGGCTACACCTTC CASTKRTGQSDGYTF
TRBJ2-5 TRBV11-2 - TRBD2 TGTGCCAGCAGCTTACTTGAAGCGGGGGGTCCCTACCAAGAGACCCAGTACTTC CASSLLEAGGPYQETQYF
TRBJ2-2 TRBV7-2 - - TGTGCCAGCAGCTTAGTGGGGGGTCCCCGCGGGGAGCTGTTTTTT CASSLVGGPRGELFF
TRBJ1-2 TRBV2 - - TGTGCCAGCCAAGTGGGGGGGCAGGGCTATGGCTACACCTTC CASQVGGQGYGYTF
TRBJ2-5 TRBV7-6 - TRBD2 TGTGCCAGCAGCCTAACGATGGGACTAGCGGGAATTGTAGAGACCCAGTACTTC CASSLTMGLAGIVETQYF
TRBJ2-2 TRBV7-2 - TRBD2 TGTGCCAGCAGCTTATCCCGCCGTGCGGGGGGATGGACCGGGGAGCTGTTTTTT CASSLSRRAGGWTGELFF
TRBJ2-2 TRBV15 - TRBD1 TGTGCCACCAGCAGAGGCAGGGGGCCCACCGGGGAGCTGTTTTTT CATSRGRGPTGELFF
TRBJ2-1 TRBV7-8 - TRBD2 TGTGCCAGCAGCTTGGTGGCGATAGCGGGGATCGATGAGCAGTTCTTC CASSLVAIAGIDEQFF
TRBJ1-3 TRBV9 - - TGTGCCAGCAGCGTAGGTTCGGGGGGCAGCTCTGGAAACACCATATATTTT CASSVGSGGSSGNTIYF
TRBJ2-1 TRBV5-1 medium-sized TRBD2 TGCGCCAGCAGCCCGGCGGGAGGGTACAATGAGCAGTTCTTC CASSPAGGYNEQFF
TRBJ2-1 TRBV12-5 few - TGTGCTAGCCAAACTAGAGGCAATGAGCAGTTCTTC CASQTRGNEQFF
TRBJ2-7 TRBV2 - - TGTGCCAGCAGGCGGGGCCTAGGGGACGAGCAGTACTTC CASRRGLGDEQYF
TRBJ2-4 TRBV6-5 - - TGTGCCAGCAGTCTAACTTGGGCCAAAAACATTCAGTACTTC CASSLTWAKNIQYF
TRBJ1-4 TRBV6-5 - - TGTGCCAGCAGTTACTGGGCCAAGACGGAAAAACTGTTTTTT CASSYWAKTEKLFF
TRBJ1-5 TRBV30 - - TGTGCCTGGAGTGATAGAGGGAATCAGCCCCAGCATTTT CAWSDRGNQPQHF
TRBJ2-2 TRBV6-5 - TRBD1 TGTGCCAGCAGTTACTCGAAACAGGGGGAAGGGGAGCTGTTTTTT CASSYSKQGEGELFF
TRBJ1-5 TRBV6-1 - TRBD1 TGTGCCAGCAGTGAAATGACAGGGGGACGGCATCAGCCCCAGCATTTT CASSEMTGGRHQPQHF
TRBJ2-3 TRBV30 - TRBD2 TGTGCCTGGAGTGTTCCTAGCGGGAGTACAGATACGCAGTATTTT CAWSVPSGSTDTQYF
TRBJ2-7 TRBV4-1 - TRBD2 TGCGCCAGCAGCCAGATCTTAGCGGGGAACTCCTACGAGCAGTACTTC CASSQILAGNSYEQYF
TRBJ2-3 TRBV4-2 - TRBD1 TGTGCCAGCAGCCAAGTGACAGGGGGTCGCACAGATACGCAGTATTTT CASSQVTGGRTDTQYF
TRBJ2-5 TRBV4-1 - TRBD2 TGCGCCAGCAGCCAAGGGATAGCGGGGGGTAAAGAGACCCAGTACTTC CASSQGIAGGKETQYF
TRBJ1-1 TRBV23-1 - - TGCGCCAGCAGTCAATCTGAGGGGGAAGGGACTGAAGCTTTCTTT CASSQSEGEGTEAFF
TRBJ2-7 TRBV7-2 - - TGTGCCAGCAGCTTAGGGCGGGAATACTACGAGCAGTACTTC CASSLGREYYEQYF